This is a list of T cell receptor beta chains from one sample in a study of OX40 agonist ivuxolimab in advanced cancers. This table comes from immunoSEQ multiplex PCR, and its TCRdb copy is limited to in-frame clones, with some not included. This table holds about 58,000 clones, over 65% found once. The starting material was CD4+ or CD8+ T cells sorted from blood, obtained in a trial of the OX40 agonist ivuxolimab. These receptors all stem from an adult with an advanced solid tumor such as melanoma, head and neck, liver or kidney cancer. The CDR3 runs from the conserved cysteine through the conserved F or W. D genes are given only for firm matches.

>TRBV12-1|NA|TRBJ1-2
CASSFLWQRDRQYGYTF
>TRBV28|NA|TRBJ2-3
CAGRGDPTDTQYF
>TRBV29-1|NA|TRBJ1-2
CSARGWATGVSNYGYTF
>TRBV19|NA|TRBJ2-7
CASSLARSYEQYF
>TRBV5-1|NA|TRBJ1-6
CASSLGDSTNSPLHF
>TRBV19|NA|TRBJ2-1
CASRNLGGSYNEQFF
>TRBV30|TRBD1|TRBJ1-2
CAWTSGTGGYGYTF
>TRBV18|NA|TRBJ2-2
CASSLNTGELFF
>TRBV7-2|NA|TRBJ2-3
CASELSTDTQYF
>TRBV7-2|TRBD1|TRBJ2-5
CASSLRQGAKETQYF
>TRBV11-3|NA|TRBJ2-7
CASSLDSQYEQYF
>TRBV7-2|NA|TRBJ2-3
CASSLVYTDTQYF
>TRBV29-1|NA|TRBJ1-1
CSAPGKGRMNTEAFF
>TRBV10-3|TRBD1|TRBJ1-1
CAISGGQGMNTEAFF
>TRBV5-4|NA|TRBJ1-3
CASSRERGMGKRDSGNTIYF
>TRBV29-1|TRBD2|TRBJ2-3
CSVEELAVTDTQYF
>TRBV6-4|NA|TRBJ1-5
CASSQYSNQPQHF
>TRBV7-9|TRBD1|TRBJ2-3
CASSRTGTDTQYF
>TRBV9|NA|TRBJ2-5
CASTKEGAGETQYF
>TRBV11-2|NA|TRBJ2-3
CASSLDSHGTDTQYF
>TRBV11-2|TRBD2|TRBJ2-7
CASSLVASGRYEQYF
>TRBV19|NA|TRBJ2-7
CASSPSGYEQYF
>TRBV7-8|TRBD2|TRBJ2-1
CASSLGGSGSSYNEQFF
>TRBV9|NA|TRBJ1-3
CASSPLGEKGNTIYF
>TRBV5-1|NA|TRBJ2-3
CASSLQLGTDTQYF
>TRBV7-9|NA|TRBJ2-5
CASSLGLGNQETQYF
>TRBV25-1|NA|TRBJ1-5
CASSERNQPQHF